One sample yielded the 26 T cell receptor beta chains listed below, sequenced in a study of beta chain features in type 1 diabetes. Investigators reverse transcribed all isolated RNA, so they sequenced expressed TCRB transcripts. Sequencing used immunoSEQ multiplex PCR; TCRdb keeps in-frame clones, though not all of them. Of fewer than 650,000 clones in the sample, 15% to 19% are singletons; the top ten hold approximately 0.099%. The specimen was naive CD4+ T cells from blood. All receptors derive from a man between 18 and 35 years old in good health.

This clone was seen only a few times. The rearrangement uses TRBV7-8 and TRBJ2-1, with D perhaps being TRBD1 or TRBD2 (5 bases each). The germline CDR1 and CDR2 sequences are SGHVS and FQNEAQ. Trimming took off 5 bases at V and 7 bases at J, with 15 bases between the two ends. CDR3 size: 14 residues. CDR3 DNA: TGTGCCAGCAGCCGAGTCACGTGGGGGAATGAGCAGTTCTTC. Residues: CASSRVTWGNEQFF.

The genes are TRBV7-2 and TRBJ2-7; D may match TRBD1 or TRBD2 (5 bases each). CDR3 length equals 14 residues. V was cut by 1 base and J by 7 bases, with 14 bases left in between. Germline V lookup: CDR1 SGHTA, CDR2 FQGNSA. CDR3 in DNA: TGTGCCAGCAGCTTAGTAGACAGAACGGGGGAGCAGTACTTC. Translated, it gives CASSLVDRTGEQYF.

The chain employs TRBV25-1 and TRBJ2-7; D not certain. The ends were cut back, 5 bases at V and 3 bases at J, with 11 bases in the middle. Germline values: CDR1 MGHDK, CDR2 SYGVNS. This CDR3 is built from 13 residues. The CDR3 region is CASSPAARYEQYF. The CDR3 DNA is TGTGCCAGCAGTCCGGCCGCCCGCTACGAGCAGTACTTC.

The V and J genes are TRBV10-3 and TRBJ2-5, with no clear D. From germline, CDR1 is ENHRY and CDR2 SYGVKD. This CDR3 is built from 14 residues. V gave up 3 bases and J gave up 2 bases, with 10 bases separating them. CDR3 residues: CAISELRVQETQYF. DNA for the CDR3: TGTGCCATCAGTGAATTAAGGGTTCAAGAGACCCAGTACTTC.

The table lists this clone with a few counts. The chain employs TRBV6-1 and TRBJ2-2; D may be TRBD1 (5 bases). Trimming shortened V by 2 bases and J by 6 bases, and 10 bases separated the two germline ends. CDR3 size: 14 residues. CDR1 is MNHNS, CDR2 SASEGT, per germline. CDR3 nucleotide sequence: TGTGCCAGCAGTGAACAGGGTATCGCCGGGGAGCTGTTTTTT. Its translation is CASSEQGIAGELFF.

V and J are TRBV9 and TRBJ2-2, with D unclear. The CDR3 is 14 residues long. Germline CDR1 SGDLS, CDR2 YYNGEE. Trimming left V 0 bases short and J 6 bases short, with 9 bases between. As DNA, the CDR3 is TGTGCCAGCAGCGTAGCCGAAAGAGCCGGGGAGCTGTTTTTT. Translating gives CASSVAERAGELFF.

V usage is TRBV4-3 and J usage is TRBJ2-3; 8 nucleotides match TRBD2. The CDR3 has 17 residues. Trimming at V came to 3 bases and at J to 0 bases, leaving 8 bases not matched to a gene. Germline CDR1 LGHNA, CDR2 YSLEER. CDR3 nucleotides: TGCGCCAGCAGCCAGGTCGGAGCGGGGGCCAGCACAGATACGCAGTATTTT. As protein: CASSQVGAGASTDTQYF.

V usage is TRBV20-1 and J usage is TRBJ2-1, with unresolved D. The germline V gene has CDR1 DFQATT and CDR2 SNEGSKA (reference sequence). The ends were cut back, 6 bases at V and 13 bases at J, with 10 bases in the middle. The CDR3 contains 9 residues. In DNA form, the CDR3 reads TGCAGTGCGGGCGCCCTTCAGTTCTTC. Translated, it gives CSAGALQFF.

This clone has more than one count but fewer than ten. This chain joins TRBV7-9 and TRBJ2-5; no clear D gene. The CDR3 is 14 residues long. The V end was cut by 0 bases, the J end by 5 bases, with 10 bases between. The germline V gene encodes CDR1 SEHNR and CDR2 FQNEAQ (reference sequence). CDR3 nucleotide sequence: TGTGCCAGCAGCTTAGCAGGGATAGTGGAGACCCAGTACTTC. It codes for CASSLAGIVETQYF.

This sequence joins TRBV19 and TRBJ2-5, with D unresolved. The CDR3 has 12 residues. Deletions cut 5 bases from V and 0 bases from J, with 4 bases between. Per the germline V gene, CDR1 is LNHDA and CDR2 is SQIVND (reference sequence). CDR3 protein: CASSAYQETQYF. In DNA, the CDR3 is TGTGCCAGTAGTGCGTACCAAGAGACCCAGTACTTC.

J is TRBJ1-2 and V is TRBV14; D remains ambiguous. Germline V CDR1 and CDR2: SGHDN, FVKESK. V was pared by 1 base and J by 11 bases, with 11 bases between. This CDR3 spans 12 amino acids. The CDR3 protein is CASSQARTGYTF. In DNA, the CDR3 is TGTGCCAGCAGCCAAGCCCGGACTGGTTACACCTTC.

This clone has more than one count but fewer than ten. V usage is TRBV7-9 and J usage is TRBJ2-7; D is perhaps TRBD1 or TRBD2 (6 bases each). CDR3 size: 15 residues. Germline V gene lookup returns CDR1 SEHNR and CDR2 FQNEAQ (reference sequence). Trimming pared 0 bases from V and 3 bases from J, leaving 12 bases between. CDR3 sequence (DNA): TGTGCCAGCAGCTTAGCGCCGAGGGGGGACTACGAGCAGTACTTC. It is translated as CASSLAPRGDYEQYF.

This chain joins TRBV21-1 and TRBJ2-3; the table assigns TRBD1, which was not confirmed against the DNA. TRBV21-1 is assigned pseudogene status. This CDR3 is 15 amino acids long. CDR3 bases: TGTGCCAGCAGCAAAAGGGGGACGGCAACGGATACGCAGTATTTT. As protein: CASSKRGTATDTQYF.

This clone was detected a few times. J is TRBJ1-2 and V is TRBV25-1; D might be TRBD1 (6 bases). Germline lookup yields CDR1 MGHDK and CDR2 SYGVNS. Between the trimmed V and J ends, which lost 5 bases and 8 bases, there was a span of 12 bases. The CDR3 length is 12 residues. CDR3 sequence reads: CASSWGQGGYTF. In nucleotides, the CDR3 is TGTGCCAGCAGTTGGGGACAAGGAGGCTACACCTTC.

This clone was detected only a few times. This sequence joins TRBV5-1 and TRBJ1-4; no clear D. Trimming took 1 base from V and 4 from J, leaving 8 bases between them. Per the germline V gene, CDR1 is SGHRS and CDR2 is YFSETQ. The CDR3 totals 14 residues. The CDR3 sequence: CASSLSQVNEKLFF. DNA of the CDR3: TGCGCCAGCAGCTTGTCCCAGGTTAATGAAAAACTGTTTTTT.

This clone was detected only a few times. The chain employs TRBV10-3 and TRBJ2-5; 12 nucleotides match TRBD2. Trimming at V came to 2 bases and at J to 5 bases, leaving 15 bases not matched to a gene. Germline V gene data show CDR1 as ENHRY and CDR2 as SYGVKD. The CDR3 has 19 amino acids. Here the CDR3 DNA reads TGTGCCATCAGTGAGCGGTCTAGCGGGGGGGCGTTGTTTCGGGAGACCCAGTACTTC. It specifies CAISERSSGGALFRETQYF.

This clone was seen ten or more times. CDR3 sequence reads: CATTGGGGDIQYF. The CDR3 region has the DNA TGTGCCACCACCGGCGGGGGAGGGGACATTCAGTACTTC. The V and J genes are TRBV28 and TRBJ2-4; TRBD2 matches 7 bases. Germline lookup yields CDR1 MDHEN and CDR2 SYDVKM. The CDR3 is 13 amino acids. With V trimmed by 10 bases and J by 8 bases, 11 bases remained unmatched.

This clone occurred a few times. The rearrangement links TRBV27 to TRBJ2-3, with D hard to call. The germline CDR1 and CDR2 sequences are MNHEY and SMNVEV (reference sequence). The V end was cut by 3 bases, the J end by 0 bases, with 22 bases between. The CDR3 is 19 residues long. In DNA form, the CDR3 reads TGTGCCAGCAGTTTCCTCGGCAATTGGCGCAATACTAGCACAGATACGCAGTATTTT. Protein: CASSFLGNWRNTSTDTQYF.

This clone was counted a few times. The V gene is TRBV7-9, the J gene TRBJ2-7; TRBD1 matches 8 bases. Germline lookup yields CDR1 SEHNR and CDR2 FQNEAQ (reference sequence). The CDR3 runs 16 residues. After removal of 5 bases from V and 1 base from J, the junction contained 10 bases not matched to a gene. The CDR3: CASSTIQGAHSYEQYF. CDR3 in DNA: TGTGCCAGCAGCACAATTCAGGGGGCTCATTCCTACGAGCAGTACTTC.

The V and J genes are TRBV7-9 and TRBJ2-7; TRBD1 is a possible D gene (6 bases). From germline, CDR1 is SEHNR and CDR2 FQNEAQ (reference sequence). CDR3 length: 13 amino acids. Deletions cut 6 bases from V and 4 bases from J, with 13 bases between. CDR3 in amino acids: CASSPGQPYEQYF. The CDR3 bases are TGTGCCAGCAGTCCGGGACAACCTTACGAGCAGTACTTC.

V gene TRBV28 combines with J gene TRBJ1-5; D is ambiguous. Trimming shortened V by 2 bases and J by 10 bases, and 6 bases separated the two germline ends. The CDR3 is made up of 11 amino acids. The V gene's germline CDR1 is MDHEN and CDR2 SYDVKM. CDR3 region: CASSLLRPQHF. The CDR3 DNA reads TGTGCCAGCAGTTTACTCCGACCCCAGCATTTT.

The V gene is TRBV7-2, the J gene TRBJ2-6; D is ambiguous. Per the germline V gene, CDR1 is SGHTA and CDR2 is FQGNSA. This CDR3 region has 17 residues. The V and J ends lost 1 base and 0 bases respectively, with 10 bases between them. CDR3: CASSLGSYYSGANVLTF. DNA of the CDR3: TGTGCCAGCAGCTTAGGCTCGTACTACTCTGGGGCCAACGTCCTGACTTTC.

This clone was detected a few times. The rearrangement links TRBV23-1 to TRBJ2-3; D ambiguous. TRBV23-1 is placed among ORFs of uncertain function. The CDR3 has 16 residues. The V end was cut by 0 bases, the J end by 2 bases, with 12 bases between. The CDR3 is CASSQSCRITTDTQYF. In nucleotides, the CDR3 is TGCGCCAGCAGTCAATCTTGCCGGATAACCACAGATACGCAGTATTTT.

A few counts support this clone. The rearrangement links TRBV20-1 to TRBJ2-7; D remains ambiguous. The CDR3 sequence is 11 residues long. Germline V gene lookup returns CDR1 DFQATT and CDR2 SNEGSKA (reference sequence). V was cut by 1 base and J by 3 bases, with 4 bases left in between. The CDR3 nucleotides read TGCAGTGCTAGAGCCAGCTACGAGCAGTACTTC. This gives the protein CSARASYEQYF.

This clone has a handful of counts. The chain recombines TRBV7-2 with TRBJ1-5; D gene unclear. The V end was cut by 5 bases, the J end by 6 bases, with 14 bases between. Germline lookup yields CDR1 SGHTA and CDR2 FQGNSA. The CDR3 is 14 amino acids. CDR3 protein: CASSNMNPTQPQHF. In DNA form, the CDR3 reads TGTGCCAGCAGCAATATGAATCCGACTCAGCCCCAGCATTTT. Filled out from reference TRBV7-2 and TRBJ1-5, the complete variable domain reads GAGVSQSPSNKVTEKGKDVELRCDPISGHTALYWYRQSLGQGLEFLIYFQGNSAPDKSGLPSDRFSAERTGGSVSTLTIQRTQQEDSAVYLCASSNMNPTQPQHFGDGTRLSIL.

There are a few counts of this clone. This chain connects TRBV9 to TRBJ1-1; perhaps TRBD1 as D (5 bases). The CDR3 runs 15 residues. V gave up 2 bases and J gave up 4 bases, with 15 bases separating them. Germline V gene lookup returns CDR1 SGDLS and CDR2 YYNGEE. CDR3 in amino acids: CASSVVRGAGTEAFF. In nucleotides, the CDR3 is TGTGCCAGCAGCGTGGTTAGGGGAGCTGGCACTGAAGCTTTCTTT.